The rows below give T cell receptor beta chains drawn from one sample of a study of neoadjuvant anti-PD-1 for oral cavity cancer. Here immunoSEQ multiplex PCR was the method, and the copy in TCRdb shows in-frame clones only, minus some. Of around 9,700 clones in the sample, around 52% were seen once. The material was tumor tissue, obtained before nivolumab (anti-PD-1) treatment. Receptor source: a person between 40 and 80 years old with oral cavity squamous cell carcinoma. Each CDR3 is given with its conserved first and last residue. D genes are given only for firm matches. For some rows the clone size is stated as once, few or many, or as a class when expanded; others skip it.

J gene | D gene | clone size | V gene | CDR3 protein | CDR3 DNA
TRBJ2-1 | . | . | TRBV4-2 | CASSPYLRQASSYNEQFF | TGTGCCAGCAGCCCATACCTGCGACAGGCGAGCTCCTACAATGAGCAGTTCTTC
TRBJ1-4 | . | . | TRBV4-1 | CASSQESSTNEKLFF | TGCGCCAGCAGCCAAGAGTCGTCGACTAATGAAAAACTGTTTTTT
TRBJ2-1 | . | . | TRBV19 | CASSTRVNNEQFF | TGTGCCAGTAGTACCCGGGTCAACAATGAGCAGTTCTTC
TRBJ2-5 | TRBD1 | . | TRBV12-5 | CASGLNRGHVWETQYF | TGTGCTAGTGGGCTCAACAGGGGGCATGTCTGGGAGACCCAGTACTTC
TRBJ2-3 | TRBD1 | . | TRBV5-5 | CASSLVPTGSTDTQYF | TGTGCCAGCAGCTTAGTTCCGACAGGGAGCACAGATACGCAGTATTTT
TRBJ1-2 | . | . | TRBV7-8 | CASSLGIDAYWNYGYTF | TGTGCCAGCAGCTTAGGAATCGATGCCTATTGGAACTATGGCTACACCTTC
TRBJ2-7 | TRBD2 | . | TRBV4-1 | CASSQGLAGAYEQYF | TGCGCCAGCAGCCAAGGACTAGCGGGGGCCTACGAGCAGTACTTC
TRBJ2-3 | . | few | TRBV6-6 | CASSYYHTDTQYF | TGTGCCAGCAGTTATTACCACACAGATACGCAGTATTTT
TRBJ2-3 | TRBD2 | . | TRBV7-3 | CASSYFSGGRTDTQYF | TGTGCCAGCAGCTATTTTAGCGGGGGCAGGACAGATACGCAGTATTTT
TRBJ1-2 | . | . | TRBV10-3 | CAISALGGAEGYTF | TGTGCCATCAGTGCTTTGGGGGGGGCAGAAGGCTACACCTTC
TRBJ2-1 | TRBD1 | . | TRBV6-1 | CASNLLDRANEQFF | TGTGCCAGCAACCTATTGGACAGGGCCAATGAGCAGTTCTTC
TRBJ2-7 | TRBD1 | few | TRBV7-2 | CASLQTGGDDEQYF | TGTGCCAGCCTTCAGACAGGGGGTGACGACGAGCAGTACTTC
TRBJ2-2 | . | few | TRBV11-2 | CASSLDSGANTGELFF | TGTGCCAGCAGCTTAGATTCCGGCGCGAACACCGGGGAGCTGTTTTTT
TRBJ1-1 | TRBD1 | . | TRBV5-6 | CASSPAPGTGRNTEAFF | TGTGCCAGCAGCCCGGCCCCCGGGACAGGGAGGAACACTGAAGCTTTCTTT
TRBJ2-1 | . | few | TRBV5-6 | CASRAGAYNEQFF | TGTGCCAGCAGGGCTGGGGCATACAATGAGCAGTTCTTC
TRBJ1-1 | TRBD1 | . | TRBV7-9 | CASSLGTGVTEAFF | TGTGCCAGCAGCTTAGGTACAGGGGTTACTGAAGCTTTCTTT
TRBJ1-3 | . | few | TRBV28 | CASSPSGGGGLAGNTIYF | TGTGCCAGCAGTCCCTCCGGAGGCGGAGGGTTGGCTGGAAACACCATATATTTT
TRBJ2-1 | . | few | TRBV6-5 | CASTRGSPTSEQFF | TGTGCCAGCACCCGGGGCAGCCCTACAAGTGAGCAGTTCTTC
TRBJ2-5 | TRBD2 | . | TRBV7-2 | CASSSRASGGARETQYF | TGTGCCAGCAGCTCGCGGGCTAGCGGGGGGGCGAGAGAGACCCAGTACTTC
TRBJ2-1 | . | . | TRBV4-1 | CASSQDDTEIYNEQFF | TGCGCCAGCAGCCAAGATGACACCGAGATCTACAATGAGCAGTTCTTC
TRBJ2-5 | TRBD2 | . | TRBV18 | CASSPRLAGGPSQETQYF | TGTGCCAGCTCACCTCGACTAGCGGGGGGCCCCTCCCAAGAGACCCAGTACTTC
TRBJ2-7 | . | . | TRBV27 | CASSLRGAAGNYEQYF | TGTGCCAGCAGTTTAAGGGGGGCGGCAGGGAACTACGAGCAGTACTTC
TRBJ1-1 | . | . | TRBV4-1 | CASSQDHGTRNTEAFF | TGCGCCAGCAGCCAAGATCACGGGACAAGGAACACTGAAGCTTTCTTT
TRBJ1-1 | . | few | TRBV5-6 | CASSLWKGQTEAFF | TGTGCCAGCAGCTTGTGGAAGGGACAAACTGAAGCTTTCTTT
TRBJ1-6 | . | . | TRBV30 | CAWRFRAAGSPLHF | TGTGCCTGGAGATTCAGGGCAGCAGGTTCACCCCTCCACTTT
TRBJ2-7 | . | few | TRBV5-5 | CASSSDSLYEQYF | TGTGCCAGCAGCTCCGACAGCCTCTACGAGCAGTACTTC
TRBJ1-3 | . | . | TRBV6-1 | CASTTGLSGNTIYF | TGTGCCAGCACGACGGGGCTCTCGGGAAACACCATATATTTT
TRBJ1-4 | . | . | TRBV7-2 | CASTRATNEKLFF | TGTGCCAGCACCAGAGCAACTAATGAAAAACTGTTTTTT
TRBJ1-4 | . | medium-sized | TRBV5-4 | CASSLGGKLEKLFF | TGTGCCAGCAGCTTGGGTGGGAAACTTGAAAAACTGTTTTTT
TRBJ2-5 | TRBD2 | . | TRBV5-5 | CASSFAGGVETQYF | TGTGCCAGCAGCTTTGCGGGGGGTGTGGAGACCCAGTACTTC
TRBJ1-2 | . | . | TRBV28 | CASSPPGLSRGYTF | TGTGCCAGCAGTCCCCCAGGGCTCTCCCGCGGCTACACCTTC
TRBJ1-1 | TRBD1 | few | TRBV2 | CASSDQGARNTEAFF | TGTGCCAGCAGTGATCAGGGGGCACGGAACACTGAAGCTTTCTTT
TRBJ2-2 | TRBD2 | . | TRBV5-1 | CASSLTGLAGGQNTGELFF | TGCGCCAGCAGCTTGACGGGACTAGCGGGGGGGCAGAACACCGGGGAGCTGTTTTTT
TRBJ2-4 | . | . | TRBV6-6 | CASSSFTGAKNIQYF | TGTGCCAGCAGCTCCTTCACAGGGGCCAAAAACATTCAGTACTTC
TRBJ1-1 | TRBD1 | . | TRBV19 | CASSLQGGVNTEAFF | TGTGCCAGTAGTTTGCAGGGGGGTGTGAACACTGAAGCTTTCTTT
TRBJ2-2 | . | . | TRBV10-3 | CATRIGPNTGELFF | TGTGCCACCCGCATAGGCCCGAACACCGGGGAGCTGTTTTTT
TRBJ1-2 | . | . | TRBV7-2 | CASSLSRGYTF | TGTGCCAGCAGCTTATCACGTGGCTACACCTTC
TRBJ1-2 | TRBD1 | . | TRBV7-9 | CASSGTASNYGYTF | TGTGCCAGCAGCGGGACAGCGTCTAACTATGGCTACACCTTC
TRBJ2-7 | TRBD2 | . | TRBV10-2 | CASRPGLAGGKVSYEQYF | TGCGCCAGCAGGCCGGGACTAGCGGGGGGGAAAGTTTCCTACGAGCAGTACTTC
TRBJ1-2 | TRBD1 | . | TRBV4-3 | CASSSDRGYGYTF | TGCGCCAGCAGCAGTGACAGGGGGTACGGCTACACCTTC
TRBJ2-5 | . | . | TRBV7-2 | CASTPFGGGGETQYF | TGTGCCAGCACCCCCTTCGGAGGGGGAGGGGAGACCCAGTACTTC
TRBJ2-2 | TRBD1 | . | TRBV11-3 | CASSLNRGNTGELFF | TGTGCCAGCAGCTTAAACAGGGGGAACACCGGGGAGCTGTTTTTT
TRBJ2-5 | . | . | TRBV6-1 | CASSYREKETQYF | TGTGCCAGCAGTTATCGAGAAAAAGAGACCCAGTACTTC
TRBJ1-1 | . | . | TRBV19 | CASSHGGRTEAFF | TGTGCCAGTAGTCACGGGGGGCGAACTGAAGCTTTCTTT
TRBJ1-2 | . | few | TRBV5-4 | CASSLDQQPNYGYTF | TGTGCCAGCAGCTTGGATCAACAGCCTAACTATGGCTACACCTTC
TRBJ1-5 | TRBD1 | . | TRBV6-1 | CASNGQGHQPQHF | TGTGCCAGCAACGGACAGGGGCATCAGCCCCAGCATTTT
TRBJ2-1 | TRBD2 | few | TRBV9 | CASSVASGGFYNEQFF | TGTGCCAGCAGCGTAGCTAGCGGGGGATTCTACAATGAGCAGTTCTTC
TRBJ1-2 | . | . | TRBV4-2 | CASSQETGGRSYGYTF | TGTGCCAGCAGCCAAGAAACAGGAGGGAGATCTTATGGCTACACCTTC